Below, one T cell receptor (beta chain) is given with its context. Its antigen is currently unknown. The data are from a study of molecular identifiers for immune sequencing clone quantification. For the study at large: Split five ways in replicates, RNA from roughly 20,000 or 100,000 naive CD8 cells had four portions sequenced.

V trimming: 5 bases; J trimming: 2 bases; junction bases outside the gene matches: 3. The germline V gene has CDR1 DFQATT and CDR2 SNEGSKA (reference sequence). The CDR3 consists of 13 residues. Bulk TCR libraries used previously described methods and listed TCR primers. From the PCR reads, TCRdb called clonotypes with MiXCR, one entry per CDR3 protein. In the table there are under 100,000 distinct CDR3 sequences, about 23% of which are singletons. Study conclusions and caveats: Barcode sharing among identical TCR molecules could make large clones appear smaller. Under 1% of molecules in naive cells, but over 98% of effector molecules, belonged to clones above 20 RNA copies.

The source is a human donor in good health. Some libraries in this study had Jurkat cell RNA spiked in. The chain carries TRBV20-1 and TRBJ2-3, with TRBD2 identical over 8 bases. Sequencing used naive CD8+ T cells from blood, with Jurkat cell RNA spiked in. Specified subset: FACS-sorted CD8+CD4-CCR7+CD45RA+ naive T cells. Here the CDR3 DNA reads TGCAGTGCTGCTAGCGGGTTCACAGATACGCAGTATTTT. Translating it yields CSAASGFTDTQYF.